This entry features one TCR beta chain sequence. These data belong to a study of T cell changes during pregnancy in multiple sclerosis. V was clipped by 4 bases and J by 8 bases, with 16 bases between them. CDR1 SGDLS and CDR2 YYNGEE come from the germline V gene. This CDR3 spans 14 amino acids. Assay used: immunoSEQ multiplex PCR; TCRdb lists only in-frame clones, some missing. Of fewer than 50,000 clones listed, about 88% were seen once; the top ten hold 5.5% to 7.5%. Here the sequenced sample was CD8+ T cells from peripheral blood mononuclear cells, taken in the third trimester of pregnancy. The TCR was taken from a female donor with multiple sclerosis, enrolled in a pregnancy study. The V and J genes are TRBV9 and TRBJ2-1; D gene ambiguous. The CDR3 DNA is TGTGCCAGCAGCTTCCGACCTACCGGGTATGAGCAGTTCTTC. Amino acids: CASSFRPTGYEQFF.